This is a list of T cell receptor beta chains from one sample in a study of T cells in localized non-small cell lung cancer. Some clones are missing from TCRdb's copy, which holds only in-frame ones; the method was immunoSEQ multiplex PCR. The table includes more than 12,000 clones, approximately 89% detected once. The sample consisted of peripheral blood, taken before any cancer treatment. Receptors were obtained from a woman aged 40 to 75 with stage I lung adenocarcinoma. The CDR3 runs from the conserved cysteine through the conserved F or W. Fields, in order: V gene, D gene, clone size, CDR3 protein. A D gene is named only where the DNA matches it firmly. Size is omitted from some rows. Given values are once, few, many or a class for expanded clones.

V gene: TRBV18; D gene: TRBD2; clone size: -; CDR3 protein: CASSPGAGETYEQYF
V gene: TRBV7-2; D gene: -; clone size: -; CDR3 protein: CASSLMRGVAGELFF
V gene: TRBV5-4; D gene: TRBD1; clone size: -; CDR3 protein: CASSLNRGFTEAFF
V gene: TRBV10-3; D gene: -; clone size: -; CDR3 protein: CAISESLGYGYTF
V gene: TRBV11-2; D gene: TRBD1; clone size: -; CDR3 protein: CASSLISGQGNFGYTF
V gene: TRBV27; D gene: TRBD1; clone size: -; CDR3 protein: CASSSTGTGVEQYF
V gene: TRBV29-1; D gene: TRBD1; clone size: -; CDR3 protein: CSVASTGTHEQYF
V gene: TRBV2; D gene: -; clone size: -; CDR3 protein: CASSMTTQSNQPQHF
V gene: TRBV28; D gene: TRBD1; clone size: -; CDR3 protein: CASSWRDRGYYGYTF
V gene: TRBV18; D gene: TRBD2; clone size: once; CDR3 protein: CASSPVSGGDGTQYF
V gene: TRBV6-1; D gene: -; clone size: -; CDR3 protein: CASSERGTTNEKLFF